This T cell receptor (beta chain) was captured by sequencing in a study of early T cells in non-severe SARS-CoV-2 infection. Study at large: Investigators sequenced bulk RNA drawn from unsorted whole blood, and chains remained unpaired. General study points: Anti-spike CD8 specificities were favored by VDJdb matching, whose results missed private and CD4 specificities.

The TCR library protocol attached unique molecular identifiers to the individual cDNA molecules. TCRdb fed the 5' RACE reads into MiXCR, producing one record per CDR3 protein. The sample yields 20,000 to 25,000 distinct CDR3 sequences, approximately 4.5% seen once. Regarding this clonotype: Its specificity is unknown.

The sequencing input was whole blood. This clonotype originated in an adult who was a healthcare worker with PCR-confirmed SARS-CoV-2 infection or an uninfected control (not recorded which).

The CDR3 DNA reads TGTGCCAGCAGCCCCGTCGGGATCGGGGAGCTGTTTTTT. Amino acid sequence: CASSPVGIGELFF. This chain links TRBV7-6 with TRBJ2-2, with a possible D match to TRBD2 (5 bases). The ends were cut back, 5 bases at V and 7 bases at J, with 11 bases in the middle. Looked up from germline, CDR1 is SGHVS and CDR2 is FNYEAQ. This CDR3 spans 13 amino acids.